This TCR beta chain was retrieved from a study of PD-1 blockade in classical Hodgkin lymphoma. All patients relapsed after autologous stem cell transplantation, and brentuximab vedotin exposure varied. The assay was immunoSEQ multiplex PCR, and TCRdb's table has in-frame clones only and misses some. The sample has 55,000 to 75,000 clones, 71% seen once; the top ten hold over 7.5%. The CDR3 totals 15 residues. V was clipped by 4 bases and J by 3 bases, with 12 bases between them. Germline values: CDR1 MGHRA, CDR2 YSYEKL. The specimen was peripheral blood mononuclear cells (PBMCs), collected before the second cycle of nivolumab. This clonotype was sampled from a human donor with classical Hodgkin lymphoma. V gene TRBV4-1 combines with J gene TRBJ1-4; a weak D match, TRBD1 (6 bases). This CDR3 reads CASSLGGTSNEKLFF. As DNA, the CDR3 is TGCGCCAGCAGCCTTGGTGGGACATCTAATGAAAAACTGTTTTTT.